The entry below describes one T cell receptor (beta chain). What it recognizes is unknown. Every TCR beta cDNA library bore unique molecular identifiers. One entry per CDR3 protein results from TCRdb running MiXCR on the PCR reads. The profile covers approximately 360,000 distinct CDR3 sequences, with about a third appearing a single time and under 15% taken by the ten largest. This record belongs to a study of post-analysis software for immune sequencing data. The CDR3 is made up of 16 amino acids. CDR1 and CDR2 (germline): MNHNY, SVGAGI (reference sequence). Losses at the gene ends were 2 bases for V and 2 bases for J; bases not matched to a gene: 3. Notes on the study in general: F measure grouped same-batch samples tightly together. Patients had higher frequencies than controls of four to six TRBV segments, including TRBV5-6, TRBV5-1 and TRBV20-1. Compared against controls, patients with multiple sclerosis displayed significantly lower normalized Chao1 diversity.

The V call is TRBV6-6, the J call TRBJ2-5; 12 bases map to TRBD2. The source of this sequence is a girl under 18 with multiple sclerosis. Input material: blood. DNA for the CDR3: TGTGCCAGCAGTTACGGGACTAGCGGGCCGCAAGAGACCCAGTACTTC. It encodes CASSYGTSGPQETQYF.